One sample yielded the 23 T cell receptor beta chains listed below, sequenced in a study of T cell repertoires in ileal Crohn's disease. The time point is: neoterminal ileum biopsy at postoperative endoscopy, about 6 months after surgery. Assay: immunoSEQ multiplex PCR; the TCRdb copy retains only in-frame clones and omits some. The profile shows more than 13,000 clones, 65% to 80% of them singletons. Sample: ileal tissue. These receptors all stem from an adult with Crohn's disease.

This chain uses TRBV7-6 with TRBJ1-6; no clear D. The CDR3 runs 14 residues. Germline CDR1 SGHVS, CDR2 FNYEAQ. With 2 bases removed from V and 7 bases from J, the gap between germline ends came to 9 bases. The CDR3 sequence is CASSLRRGNSPLHF. Written as DNA, the CDR3 is TGTGCCAGCAGCTTAAGACGGGGAAATTCACCCCTCCACTTT.

This clone was seen only once. The chain employs TRBV5-1 and TRBJ1-2; TRBD1 is a possible D gene (6 bases). This CDR3 has 14 residues. CDR1 is SGHRS and CDR2 is YFSETQ in the germline V gene. V was cut by 6 bases and J by 4 bases, with 16 bases left in between. CDR3 in DNA: TGCGCCAGCATGGCGGGGGGCGCAGGCTATGGCTACACCTTC. Encoded protein: CASMAGGAGYGYTF.

J is TRBJ2-3 and V is TRBV12-5; weak D call: TRBD1 (5 bases). This CDR3 is 15 amino acids long. Germline lookup yields CDR1 LGHNT and CDR2 FRNRAP. V lost 8 bases to trimming and J lost 0 bases, with 15 bases between them. The CDR3 sequence is CASRSDRYSTDTQYF. The DNA for the CDR3 is TGTGCTAGTAGATCCGACAGATATAGCACAGATACGCAGTATTTT.

This chain connects TRBV28 to TRBJ2-6; no clear D. This CDR3 is built from 14 residues. Germline lookup yields CDR1 MDHEN and CDR2 SYDVKM. Trimming took 10 bases from V and 0 from J, leaving 10 bases between them. As DNA, the CDR3 is TGTGCCACCCTCTTAAGCTCTGGGGCCAACGTCCTGACTTTC. This encodes CATLLSSGANVLTF.

DNA of the CDR3: TGCGCCAGCAGCTTGAGGCAGCTTCCTCCATTCGAGCAGTACTTC. Its translation: CASSLRQLPPFEQYF. The rearrangement uses TRBV5-1 and TRBJ2-7; D gene unclear. The CDR3 length is 15 residues. Germline V gene data show CDR1 as SGHRS and CDR2 as YFSETQ. V lost 1 base to trimming and J lost 6 bases, with 17 bases between them.

The chain recombines TRBV30 with TRBJ2-1; perhaps D is TRBD1 or TRBD2 (5 bases each). The length of the CDR3 is 16 residues. CDR1 and CDR2 from the germline V gene are GTSNPN and SVGIG (reference sequence). The V end was cut by 0 bases, the J end by 0 bases, with 12 bases between. CDR3 amino acids: CAWSVRGPGSYNEQFF. The CDR3 nucleotides read TGTGCCTGGAGTGTACGGGGACCTGGCTCCTACAATGAGCAGTTCTTC.

The rearrangement uses TRBV27 and TRBJ2-5; D gene unclear. Germline assignment: CDR1 MNHEY and CDR2 SMNVEV (reference sequence). The CDR3 has 13 residues. With 5 bases removed from V and 5 bases from J, the gap between germline ends came to 12 bases. The CDR3 DNA reads as TGTGCCAGCAGTCGCGCCCTCGGGGAGACCCAGTACTTC. Translated, it gives CASSRALGETQYF.

The chain combines TRBV9 with TRBJ2-5; D call uncertain. The germline gives CDR1 SGDLS, CDR2 YYNGEE. V shed 1 base and J shed 4 bases, with 14 bases lying between them. This CDR3 is 15 amino acids long. The CDR3 reads CASSVLLGNGETQYF. Here the CDR3 DNA reads TGTGCCAGCAGCGTACTGCTGGGAAACGGAGAGACCCAGTACTTC.

This chain uses TRBV29-1 with TRBJ2-5, with D perhaps TRBD2 (5 bases). Germline CDR1 is SQVTM and CDR2 is ANQGSEA. The ends were cut back, 2 bases at V and 4 bases at J, with 11 bases in the middle. CDR3 length equals 13 residues. The CDR3 DNA is TGCAGCGTTGAAACCGGGGTGGGAGAGACCCAGTACTTC. This sequence encodes CSVETGVGETQYF.

This chain joins TRBV11-1 and TRBJ1-1; D not resolved. Germline CDR1 and CDR2: SGHAT and FQDESV (reference sequence). The V end lost 3 bases, the J end lost 1 base, and 6 bases lay between the germline ends. CDR3 length equals 13 residues. CDR3 amino acids: CASSLRENTEAFF. The CDR3 bases are TGTGCCAGCAGCTTGCGGGAGAACACTGAAGCTTTCTTT.

The chain uses TRBV5-4 and TRBJ1-6; D gene unclear. The V end lost 0 bases, the J end lost 7 bases, and 11 bases lay between the germline ends. Germline values: CDR1 SGHNT, CDR2 YYREEE (reference sequence). This CDR3 is built from 15 residues. The CDR3 DNA reads TGTGCCAGCAGCTTGGTTGGAGTTGGAAATTCACCCCTCCACTTT. It specifies CASSLVGVGNSPLHF.

V usage is TRBV6-5 and J usage is TRBJ1-2; D is unresolved. Germline V gene data show CDR1 as MNHEY and CDR2 as SVGAGI. The length of the CDR3 is 15 residues. V lost 2 bases and J lost 1, with 11 bases in between. The CDR3 loop is CASSYRAEINYGYTF. The CDR3 DNA follows: TGTGCCAGCAGTTACAGGGCAGAGATTAACTATGGCTACACCTTC.

The chain recombines TRBV30 with TRBJ2-1; a weak D match, TRBD2 (6 bases). Trimming stripped 4 bases from V and 5 bases from J, with 12 bases between. This CDR3 is 13 amino acids long. Germline CDR1 is GTSNPN and CDR2 is SVGIG (reference sequence). The CDR3: CAWMRGRDNEQFF. CDR3 DNA sequence: TGTGCCTGGATGCGGGGTAGGGACAATGAGCAGTTCTTC.

The genes are TRBV9 and TRBJ2-2; 15 positions match TRBD2. V trimming: 2 bases; J trimming: 5 bases; junction bases outside the gene matches: 4. Per germline, CDR1 SGDLS and CDR2 YYNGEE. The CDR3 sequence is 17 residues long. The DNA of the CDR3 is TGTGCCAGCAGCGTGGGGACTAGCGGGAGGAGGACCGGGGAGCTGTTTTTT. Its protein is CASSVGTSGRRTGELFF.

The V gene is TRBV28, the J gene TRBJ1-2, with 10 bases fitting TRBD1. V trimming: 7 bases; J trimming: 4 bases; junction bases outside the gene matches: 6. Per germline, CDR1 MDHEN and CDR2 SYDVKM. The CDR3 length is 14 residues. CDR3 protein: CASTVGTGVYGYTF. The CDR3, as DNA: TGTGCCAGCACCGTAGGGACAGGGGTCTATGGCTACACCTTC.

The V and J genes are TRBV7-9 and TRBJ2-7; D call uncertain. The CDR3 is made up of 14 amino acids. The V and J ends lost 5 bases and 5 bases respectively, with 16 bases between them. The germline CDR1 and CDR2 sequences are SEHNR and FQNEAQ (reference sequence). The CDR3 loop is CASSQFGPRDEQYF. The CDR3 nucleotides are TGTGCCAGCAGCCAGTTCGGACCACGGGACGAGCAGTACTTC.

The gene calls are TRBV6-1 and TRBJ1-3; D possibly corresponds to TRBD1 (5 bases). V was clipped by 6 bases and J by 0 bases, with 12 bases between them. This CDR3 spans 15 amino acids. The germline CDR1 and CDR2 sequences are MNHNS and SASEGT. The CDR3 coding sequence is TGTGCCAGCAGGAGGGGACGGGACTCTGGAAACACCATATATTTT. Translated, it gives CASRRGRDSGNTIYF.

The chain carries TRBV5-1 and TRBJ2-2; a weak D match, TRBD2 (7 bases). CDR1 is SGHRS and CDR2 is YFSETQ in the germline V gene. This CDR3 region has 16 residues. Between the trimmed V and J ends, which lost 2 bases and 4 bases, there was a span of 15 bases. CDR3 loop: CASSFGGPRPTGELFF. The CDR3 DNA reads as TGCGCCAGCAGCTTCGGGGGGCCTCGTCCCACCGGGGAGCTGTTTTTT.

The rearrangement uses TRBV10-3 and TRBJ1-3; the D gene is possibly TRBD1 (6 bases). V was trimmed by 11 bases and J by 2 bases, leaving 19 bases between them. The CDR3 is 15 amino acids. Germline lookup yields CDR1 ENHRY and CDR2 SYGVKD. In nucleotides, the CDR3 is TGTGCCGCCGAGGGGGGGACGACGGCTGGAAACACCATATATTTT. It translates to CAAEGGTTAGNTIYF.

The chain uses TRBV5-6 and TRBJ2-3; possibly TRBD2 for D (5 bases). Trimming stripped 3 bases from V and 1 base from J, with 6 bases between. CDR1 SGHDT and CDR2 YYEEEE come from the germline V gene. CDR3 length equals 13 residues. The CDR3 DNA follows: TGTGCCAGCAGCTCACTAGGCACAGATACGCAGTATTTT. Its translation: CASSSLGTDTQYF.

This clone was detected only once. The CDR3 here is CASSPKDEQFF. The CDR3 nucleotides are TGTGCCAGCTCACCTAAGGATGAGCAGTTCTTC. The chain has TRBV18 and TRBJ2-1; no firm D call. Trimming took 3 bases from V and 8 from J, leaving 5 bases between them. The CDR3 spans 11 residues. From germline, CDR1 is KGHSH and CDR2 LQKENI.

The chain recombines TRBV4-1 with TRBJ1-6; 7 bases fit TRBD1. Germline trimming cut 0 bases from V and 9 bases from J; bases unmatched to any gene: 14. The germline CDR1 and CDR2 sequences are MGHRA and YSYEKL. This CDR3 region has 18 residues. The CDR3 protein is CASSQDKVTGSIASPLHF. CDR3 nucleotide sequence: TGCGCCAGCAGCCAAGATAAGGTGACAGGGTCAATCGCTTCACCCCTCCACTTT.

The genes are TRBV10-3 and TRBJ2-1; 7 nucleotides agree with TRBD2. V gave up 3 bases and J gave up 9 bases; unmatched junction bases: 5. This CDR3 spans 13 amino acids. CDR1 ENHRY and CDR2 SYGVKD come from the germline V gene. The CDR3 coding sequence is TGTGCCATCAGTGACTCGACTAGCCCTGAGCAGTTCTTC. It is translated as CAISDSTSPEQFF.